Below, 12 T cell receptor beta chains from the same sample are listed, as sequenced in a study of early T cells in non-severe SARS-CoV-2 infection. From the 5' RACE reads, TCRdb called clonotypes with MiXCR, one entry per CDR3 protein. Of 95,000 to 120,000 distinct CDR3 sequences listed, 9.5% to 13% were seen once; the top ten hold less than 3.5%. The sequencing sample was made of whole blood. The origin of the receptors is an adult who was a healthcare worker with PCR-confirmed SARS-CoV-2 infection or an uninfected control (not recorded which).

DNA for the CDR3: TGTGCCAGCTCACCAACGGCTAACACTGAAGCTTTCTTT. It translates to CASSPTANTEAFF. V is TRBV18 and J is TRBJ1-1; D is uncertain. Trimming cost V 2 bases and J 2 bases, with 6 bases left between them. The CDR3 has 13 residues. Germline assignment: CDR1 KGHSH and CDR2 LQKENI.

This clonotype was counted a few times. This chain joins TRBV14 and TRBJ2-5, with D perhaps TRBD1 or TRBD2 (5 bases each). This CDR3 has 15 amino acids. Per germline, CDR1 SGHDN and CDR2 FVKESK. V lost 4 bases and J 0 bases, leaving 12 bases between the germline ends. CDR3 DNA sequence: TGTGCCAGCAGCCGCATTTGGGGGTACCAAGAGACCCAGTACTTC. This sequence encodes CASSRIWGYQETQYF.

This clonotype was counted only a few times. The rearrangement joins TRBV15 to TRBJ2-3, with no clear D. The germline V and J ends were trimmed by 1 base and 0 bases, with 11 bases remaining between them. This CDR3 is built from 16 residues. Germline CDR1 LNHNV, CDR2 YYDKDF (reference sequence). The CDR3 DNA sequence: TGTGCCACCAGCAGAGCTAGAGGAAGTAGCACAGATACGCAGTATTTT. Its translation: CATSRARGSSTDTQYF.

To note about this clonotype: The junction departs from the called germline gene at one end, perhaps through a read error. The rearrangement uses TRBV7-2 and TRBJ1-1, with a tentative D call TRBD1 (6 bases). Germline V gene lookup returns CDR1 SGHTA and CDR2 FQGNSA. There are 14 residues in the CDR3. The CDR3 loop reads CANSRDILYTEAFF. As DNA, the CDR3 is TGTGCCAACAGCCGGGACATTCTTTACACTGAAGCTTTCTTT.

This clonotype was seen ten or more times. J is TRBJ1-2 and V is TRBV4-1; no firm D call. Germline V lookup: CDR1 MGHRA, CDR2 YSYEKL. Trimming shortened V by 5 bases and J by 2 bases, and 15 bases separated the two germline ends. The CDR3 has 15 residues. CDR3 nucleotides: TGCGCCAGCAGCTCCCCCTTAAGGGCCAACTATGGCTACACCTTC. It codes for CASSSPLRANYGYTF.

This clonotype was seen a handful of times. This chain joins TRBV21-1 and TRBJ1-6. TRBV21-1 corresponds to a pseudogene. CDR3 size: 14 residues. Here the CDR3 DNA reads TGTGCCAGCAGCAAAGAAGGAAGGAATTCACCCCTCCACTTT. Its protein product is CASSKEGRNSPLHF.

The rearrangement links TRBV7-9 to TRBJ2-7, with TRBD2 as a possible D gene (5 bases). Germline lookup yields CDR1 SEHNR and CDR2 FQNEAQ (reference sequence). The length of the CDR3 is 14 residues. Trimming shortened V by 5 bases and J by 7 bases, and 18 bases separated the two germline ends. CDR3 sequence: CASSPGPRVGEQYF. The CDR3 bases are TGTGCCAGCAGCCCCGGACCGAGGGTGGGGGAGCAGTACTTC.

This clonotype was picked up many times. J is TRBJ1-2 and V is TRBV12-3 or TRBV12-4; D is perhaps TRBD1 (6 bases). Trimming shortened V by 2 bases and J by 6 bases, and 22 bases separated the two germline ends. This CDR3 region has 17 residues. The CDR3 DNA sequence: TGTGCCAGCAGTTTAAACGTATGGGGCAGGGGTAAGGATGGCTACACCTTC. Translating it yields CASSLNVWGRGKDGYTF.

This clonotype was counted between two and nine times. The chain is built from TRBV20-1 and TRBJ1-2; possible D gene TRBD1, 5 bases. Trimming took 2 bases from V and 4 from J, leaving 23 bases between them. The CDR3 length is 17 residues. CDR1 is DFQATT, CDR2 SNEGSKA, per germline (reference sequence). CDR3 in DNA: TGCAGTGCTAGACCAATTTCCGGGGCCCAGCAACCCTATGGCTACACCTTC. It codes for CSARPISGAQQPYGYTF.

This clonotype has only a few counts. The chain employs TRBV9 and TRBJ2-2, with a possible D match to TRBD1 (6 bases). This CDR3 spans 17 amino acids. V lost 4 bases, J lost 1 base, and 17 bases lay in between. CDR1 is SGDLS, CDR2 YYNGEE, per germline. DNA of the CDR3: TGTGCCAGCAGCTTTTGGGACACCCTGGGGAACACCGGGGAGCTGTTTTTT. Its translation: CASSFWDTLGNTGELFF.

The table lists this clonotype with a few counts. The chain is built from TRBV20-1 and TRBJ2-1; TRBD2 matches 7 bases. V was pared by 3 bases and J by 8 bases, with 13 bases of the junction left unmatched. Germline V gene lookup returns CDR1 DFQATT and CDR2 SNEGSKA (reference sequence). The CDR3 sequence is 15 residues long. In DNA form, the CDR3 reads TGCAGTGCTAGTGGGGGGGGTACACGGTCGGATGAGCAGTTCTTC. Translation gives CSASGGGTRSDEQFF.

The chain combines TRBV2 with TRBJ2-3; D possibly uses TRBD1 or TRBD2 (5 bases each). From germline, CDR1 is SNHLY and CDR2 FYNNEI. The CDR3 is 15 residues long. Trimming took 0 bases from V and 4 from J, leaving 11 bases between them. DNA for the CDR3: TGTGCCAGCAGTGAAGCGGGACCGGAGGCAGATACGCAGTATTTT. Amino acids: CASSEAGPEADTQYF.